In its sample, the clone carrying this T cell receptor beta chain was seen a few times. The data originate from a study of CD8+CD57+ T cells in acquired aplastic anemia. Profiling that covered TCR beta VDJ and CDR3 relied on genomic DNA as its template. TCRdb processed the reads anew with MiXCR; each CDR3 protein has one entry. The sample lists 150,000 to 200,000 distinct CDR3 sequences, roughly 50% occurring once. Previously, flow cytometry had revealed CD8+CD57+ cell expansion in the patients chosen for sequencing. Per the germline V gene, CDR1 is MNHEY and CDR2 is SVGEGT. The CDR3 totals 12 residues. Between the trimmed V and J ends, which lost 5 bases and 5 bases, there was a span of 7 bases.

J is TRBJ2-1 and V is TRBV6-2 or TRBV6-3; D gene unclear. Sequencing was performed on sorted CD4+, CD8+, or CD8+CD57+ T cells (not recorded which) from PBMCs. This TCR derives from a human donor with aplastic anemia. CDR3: CASSTSHNEQFF. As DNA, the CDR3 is TGTGCCAGCAGTACTTCACACAATGAGCAGTTCTTC.